These 4 T cell receptor beta chains share one sample of origin, sequenced in a study of PD-L1 blockade in urothelial cancer. Sample time point: pretreatment peripheral blood. Libraries were prepared by immunoSEQ multiplex PCR; TCRdb keeps only in-frame clonotypes and omits some of them. The sample carries 60,000 to 75,000 clones, more than 75% recorded once. The material sequenced was PBMCs, taken around atezolizumab (anti-PD-L1) treatment. These receptors originate from a man aged 55 to 70 with urothelial cancer.

The rearrangement joins TRBV27 to TRBJ2-3; TRBD1 aligns across 7 bases. The CDR3 has 18 residues. Germline V gives CDR1 MNHEY, CDR2 SMNVEV (reference sequence). J gave up 2 bases and V 1 base, and 12 bases lay outside the gene matches. The CDR3 protein is CASSLYWRLQGHTDTQYF. The CDR3 DNA reads TGTGCCAGCAGTTTATATTGGAGACTACAGGGGCACACAGATACGCAGTATTTT.

The J gene is TRBJ1-4, the V gene TRBV4-1; a possible D gene is TRBD1 (5 bases). Trimming removed 4 bases at V and 0 bases at J, with 12 bases between. Germline V CDR1 and CDR2: MGHRA, YSYEKL. CDR3 size: 16 residues. CDR3 DNA: TGCGCCAGCAGCCCCCCAAGGGGTGCAACTAATGAAAAACTGTTTTTT. Its protein is CASSPPRGATNEKLFF.

The chain couples TRBV6-5 to TRBJ1-1; 7 nucleotides line up with TRBD1. The CDR3 loop spans 15 amino acids. CDR1 MNHEY and CDR2 SVGAGI come from the germline V gene. The V and J ends lost 0 bases and 1 base, in that order; junction bases with no gene match: 2. This CDR3 is CASSYSRQGNTEAFF. For the CDR3, the DNA is TGTGCCAGCAGTTACTCGAGACAGGGGAACACTGAAGCTTTCTTT.

This chain joins TRBV20-1 and TRBJ2-1; 7 nucleotides line up with TRBD2. The germline V gene has CDR1 DFQATT and CDR2 SNEGSKA (reference sequence). The CDR3 consists of 11 residues. J was trimmed by 12 bases and V by 6 bases; bases with no gene match: 8. CDR3 bases: TGCAGTGCCCGGACTAGTTTTGGGCAGTTCTTC. As protein: CSARTSFGQFF.